This section outlines one T cell receptor (beta chain) sequence together with its context. Its antigen is undetermined. The assay was immunoSEQ multiplex PCR, and TCRdb's table has in-frame clones only and misses some. The sample holds around 2.5 million clones, over 85% seen once. These data belong to a study of shared clonotypes between healthy human individuals. Study-wide results and caveats: On the whole, naive subsets had larger estimated richness than memory subsets had. Clonotype sharing across donors was expected to vary with sequencing depth.

This CDR3 region has 14 residues. CDR1 LNHNV and CDR2 YYDKDF come from the germline V gene (reference sequence). The V segment lost 5 bases and the J segment 6 bases; nucleotides outside the gene matches: 10. The chain joins TRBV15 to TRBJ2-7; 7 positions agree with TRBD2. The TCR sequence derives from a man in his late teens or twenties in good health. Some clones in this sample may be carry-over from other donors' samples. The sequencing input was naive CD4+ T cells from PBMCs. Subset of the sample: CD45RA+ positively selected. The CDR3: CATSLYSGGGEQYF. CDR3 DNA sequence: TGTGCCACCAGCCTCTATTCGGGGGGTGGCGAGCAGTACTTC.